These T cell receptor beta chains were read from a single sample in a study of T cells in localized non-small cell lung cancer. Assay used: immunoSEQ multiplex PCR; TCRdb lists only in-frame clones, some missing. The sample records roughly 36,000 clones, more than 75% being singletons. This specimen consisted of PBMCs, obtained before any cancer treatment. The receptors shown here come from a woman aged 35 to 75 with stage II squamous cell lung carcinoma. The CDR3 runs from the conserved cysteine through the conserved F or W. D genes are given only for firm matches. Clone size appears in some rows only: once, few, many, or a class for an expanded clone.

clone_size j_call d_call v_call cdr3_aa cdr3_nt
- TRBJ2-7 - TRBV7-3 CASSSGNGGPQYF TGTGCCAGCAGCTCAGGGAACGGCGGCCCCCAGTACTTC
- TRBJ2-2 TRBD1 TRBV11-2 CASSPARGQNTGELFF TGTGCCAGCAGCCCTGCGAGGGGGCAGAACACCGGGGAGCTGTTTTTT
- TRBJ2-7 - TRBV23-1 CASSQSDSSGREYEQYF TGCGCCAGCAGTCAATCGGACTCCAGTGGGCGCGAGTACGAGCAGTACTTC
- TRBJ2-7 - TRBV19 CASTEDPSDRINEQYF TGTGCCAGTACCGAAGACCCTAGTGACAGGATCAACGAGCAGTACTTC
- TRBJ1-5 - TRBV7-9 CASSLDGQPQHF TGTGCCAGCAGCTTAGACGGTCAGCCCCAGCATTTT
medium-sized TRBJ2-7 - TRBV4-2 CASSRARGASYEQYF TGTGCCAGCAGCCGGGCCCGGGGTGCCTCCTACGAGCAGTACTTC
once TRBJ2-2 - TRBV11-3 CASSLVSGDDTGELFF TGTGCCAGCAGCTTAGTCTCGGGGGACGACACCGGGGAGCTGTTTTTT
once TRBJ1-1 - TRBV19 CASSVPTGVRTEAFF TGTGCCAGTAGTGTCCCAACAGGAGTGCGCACTGAAGCTTTCTTT
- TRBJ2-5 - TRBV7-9 CASSSTVGQQETQYF TGTGCCAGCAGCTCTACGGTCGGACAGCAAGAGACCCAGTACTTC
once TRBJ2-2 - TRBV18 CASSPGLNTGELFF TGTGCCAGCTCACCTGGGCTTAACACCGGGGAGCTGTTTTTT
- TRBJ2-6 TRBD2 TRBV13 CASSTPSGRASGANVLTF TGTGCCAGCAGCACCCCTAGCGGGAGGGCCTCTGGGGCCAACGTCCTGACTTTC
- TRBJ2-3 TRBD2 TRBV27 CASSLYSPGTSGTDTQYF TGTGCCAGCAGTCTCTACTCCCCCGGGACTAGCGGGACAGATACGCAGTATTTT
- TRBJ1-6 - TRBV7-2 CASSLEGVSSYNSPLHF TGTGCCAGCAGCTTAGAAGGGGTGAGCTCCTATAATTCACCCCTCCACTTT
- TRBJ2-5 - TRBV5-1 CASSLDEGTQYF TGCGCCAGCAGCTTGGATGAGGGGACCCAGTACTTC
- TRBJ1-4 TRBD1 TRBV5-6 CASSLSNRGQGEKLFF TGTGCCAGCAGCTTATCTAACAGGGGCCAAGGAGAAAAACTGTTTTTT
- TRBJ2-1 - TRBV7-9 CACSDPLYNEQFF TGTGCCTGCTCCGACCCCCTCTACAATGAGCAGTTCTTC
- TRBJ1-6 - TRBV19 CASTPSTRYSYNSPLHF TGTGCCAGTACCCCTTCGACCCGGTACTCTTATAATTCACCCCTCCACTTT
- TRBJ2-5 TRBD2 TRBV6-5 CASSTSGGRQETQYF TGTGCCAGCAGCACTAGCGGAGGCCGGCAAGAGACCCAGTACTTC
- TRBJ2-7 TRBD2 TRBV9 CASSVGTGGYYEQYF TGTGCCAGCAGCGTAGGGACGGGGGGATACTACGAGCAGTACTTC
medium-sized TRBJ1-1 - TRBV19 CASSHLGMMNTEAFF TGTGCCAGTAGTCACCTGGGTATGATGAACACTGAAGCTTTCTTT
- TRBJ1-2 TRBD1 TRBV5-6 CASSLRTGDFYGYTF TGTGCCAGCAGCTTACGGACAGGGGATTTCTATGGCTACACCTTC
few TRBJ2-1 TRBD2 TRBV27 CASSLRASGEGAHEQFF TGTGCCAGCAGTTTACGGGCTAGCGGGGAGGGGGCTCATGAGCAGTTCTTC
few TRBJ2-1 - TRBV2 CASSEYRPGDNEQFF TGTGCCAGCAGTGAATATCGGCCAGGGGATAATGAGCAGTTCTTC
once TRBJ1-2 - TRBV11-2 CASSGGFYGYTF TGTGCCAGCAGCGGAGGGTTTTATGGCTACACCTTC
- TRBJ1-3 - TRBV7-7 CASSLDSRSGNTIYF TGTGCTAGCAGTCTTGACAGTCGCTCTGGAAACACCATATATTTT
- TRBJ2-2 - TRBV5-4 CASSLVGGPTGELFF TGTGCCAGCAGCTTGGTTGGAGGCCCCACCGGGGAGCTGTTTTTT
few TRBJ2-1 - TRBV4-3 CASSLLQDRGEQFF TGCGCCAGCAGCCTCCTCCAGGATCGCGGTGAGCAGTTCTTC
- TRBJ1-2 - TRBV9 CASSLDRNYGYTF TGTGCCAGCAGCTTGGACAGAAACTATGGCTACACCTTC
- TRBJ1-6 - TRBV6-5 CASGRSSYNSPLHF TGTGCTTCGGGACGGAGCTCCTATAATTCACCCCTCCACTTT
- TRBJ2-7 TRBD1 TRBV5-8 CASSVGQDYEQYF TGTGCCAGCAGCGTCGGACAGGACTACGAGCAGTACTTC
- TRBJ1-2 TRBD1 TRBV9 CASSGGRTGETNYGYTF TGTGCCAGCAGCGGAGGCCGGACAGGGGAAACTAACTATGGCTACACCTTC
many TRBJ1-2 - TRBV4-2 CASSLGAGDGYTF TGTGCCAGCAGCTTAGGGGCAGGGGATGGCTACACCTTC
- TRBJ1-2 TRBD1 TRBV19 CASNAPGQGHYGYTF TGTGCCAGTAATGCCCCGGGACAGGGGCACTATGGCTACACCTTC
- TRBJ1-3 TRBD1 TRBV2 CASSRGTASGNTIYF TGTGCCAGCAGTCGCGGGACAGCCTCTGGAAACACCATATATTTT
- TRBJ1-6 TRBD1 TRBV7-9 CASSLNALDRGAWGSPLHF TGTGCCAGCAGCTTAAATGCGTTGGACAGGGGCGCCTGGGGTTCACCCCTCCACTTT
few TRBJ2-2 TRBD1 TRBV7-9 CASRTTNSGQPSNTGELFF TGTGCCAGCAGAACTACAAACTCGGGACAGCCCTCGAACACCGGGGAGCTGTTTTTT
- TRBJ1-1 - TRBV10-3 CAIREQNREGTEAFF TGTGCCATCAGGGAGCAAAACAGGGAAGGCACTGAAGCTTTCTTT
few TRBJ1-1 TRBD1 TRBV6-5 CASRDTGEYAEAFF TGTGCCAGCAGGGACACAGGGGAGTACGCTGAAGCTTTCTTT
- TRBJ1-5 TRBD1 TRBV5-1 CASSVSGRDRGGQEHF TGCGCCAGCAGCGTCTCTGGACGGGACAGGGGGGGCCAGGAGCATTTT
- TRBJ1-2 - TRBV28 CASSLSDSQGAYYGYTF TGTGCCAGCAGTTTATCCGACTCACAAGGGGCCTACTATGGCTACACCTTC
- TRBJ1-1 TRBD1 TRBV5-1 CASSFLDRVGEAFF TGCGCCAGCAGCTTCCTCGACAGGGTAGGTGAAGCTTTCTTT
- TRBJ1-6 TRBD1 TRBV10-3 CAISDGQASPLHF TGTGCCATCAGTGATGGACAGGCTTCACCCCTCCACTTT